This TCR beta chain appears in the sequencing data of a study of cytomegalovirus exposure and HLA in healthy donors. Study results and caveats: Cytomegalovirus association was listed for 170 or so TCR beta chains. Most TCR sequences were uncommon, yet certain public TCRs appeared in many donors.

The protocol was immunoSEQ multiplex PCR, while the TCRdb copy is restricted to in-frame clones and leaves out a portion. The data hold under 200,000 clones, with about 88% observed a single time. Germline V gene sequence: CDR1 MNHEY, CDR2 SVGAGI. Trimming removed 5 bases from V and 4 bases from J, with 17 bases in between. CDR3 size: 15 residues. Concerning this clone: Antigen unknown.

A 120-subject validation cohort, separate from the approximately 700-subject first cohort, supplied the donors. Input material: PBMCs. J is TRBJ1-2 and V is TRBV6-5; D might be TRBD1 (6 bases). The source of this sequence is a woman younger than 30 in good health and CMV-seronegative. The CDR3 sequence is CASSMSAGAFYGYTF. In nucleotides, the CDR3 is TGTGCCAGCAGTATGAGTGCAGGGGCCTTCTATGGCTACACCTTC.